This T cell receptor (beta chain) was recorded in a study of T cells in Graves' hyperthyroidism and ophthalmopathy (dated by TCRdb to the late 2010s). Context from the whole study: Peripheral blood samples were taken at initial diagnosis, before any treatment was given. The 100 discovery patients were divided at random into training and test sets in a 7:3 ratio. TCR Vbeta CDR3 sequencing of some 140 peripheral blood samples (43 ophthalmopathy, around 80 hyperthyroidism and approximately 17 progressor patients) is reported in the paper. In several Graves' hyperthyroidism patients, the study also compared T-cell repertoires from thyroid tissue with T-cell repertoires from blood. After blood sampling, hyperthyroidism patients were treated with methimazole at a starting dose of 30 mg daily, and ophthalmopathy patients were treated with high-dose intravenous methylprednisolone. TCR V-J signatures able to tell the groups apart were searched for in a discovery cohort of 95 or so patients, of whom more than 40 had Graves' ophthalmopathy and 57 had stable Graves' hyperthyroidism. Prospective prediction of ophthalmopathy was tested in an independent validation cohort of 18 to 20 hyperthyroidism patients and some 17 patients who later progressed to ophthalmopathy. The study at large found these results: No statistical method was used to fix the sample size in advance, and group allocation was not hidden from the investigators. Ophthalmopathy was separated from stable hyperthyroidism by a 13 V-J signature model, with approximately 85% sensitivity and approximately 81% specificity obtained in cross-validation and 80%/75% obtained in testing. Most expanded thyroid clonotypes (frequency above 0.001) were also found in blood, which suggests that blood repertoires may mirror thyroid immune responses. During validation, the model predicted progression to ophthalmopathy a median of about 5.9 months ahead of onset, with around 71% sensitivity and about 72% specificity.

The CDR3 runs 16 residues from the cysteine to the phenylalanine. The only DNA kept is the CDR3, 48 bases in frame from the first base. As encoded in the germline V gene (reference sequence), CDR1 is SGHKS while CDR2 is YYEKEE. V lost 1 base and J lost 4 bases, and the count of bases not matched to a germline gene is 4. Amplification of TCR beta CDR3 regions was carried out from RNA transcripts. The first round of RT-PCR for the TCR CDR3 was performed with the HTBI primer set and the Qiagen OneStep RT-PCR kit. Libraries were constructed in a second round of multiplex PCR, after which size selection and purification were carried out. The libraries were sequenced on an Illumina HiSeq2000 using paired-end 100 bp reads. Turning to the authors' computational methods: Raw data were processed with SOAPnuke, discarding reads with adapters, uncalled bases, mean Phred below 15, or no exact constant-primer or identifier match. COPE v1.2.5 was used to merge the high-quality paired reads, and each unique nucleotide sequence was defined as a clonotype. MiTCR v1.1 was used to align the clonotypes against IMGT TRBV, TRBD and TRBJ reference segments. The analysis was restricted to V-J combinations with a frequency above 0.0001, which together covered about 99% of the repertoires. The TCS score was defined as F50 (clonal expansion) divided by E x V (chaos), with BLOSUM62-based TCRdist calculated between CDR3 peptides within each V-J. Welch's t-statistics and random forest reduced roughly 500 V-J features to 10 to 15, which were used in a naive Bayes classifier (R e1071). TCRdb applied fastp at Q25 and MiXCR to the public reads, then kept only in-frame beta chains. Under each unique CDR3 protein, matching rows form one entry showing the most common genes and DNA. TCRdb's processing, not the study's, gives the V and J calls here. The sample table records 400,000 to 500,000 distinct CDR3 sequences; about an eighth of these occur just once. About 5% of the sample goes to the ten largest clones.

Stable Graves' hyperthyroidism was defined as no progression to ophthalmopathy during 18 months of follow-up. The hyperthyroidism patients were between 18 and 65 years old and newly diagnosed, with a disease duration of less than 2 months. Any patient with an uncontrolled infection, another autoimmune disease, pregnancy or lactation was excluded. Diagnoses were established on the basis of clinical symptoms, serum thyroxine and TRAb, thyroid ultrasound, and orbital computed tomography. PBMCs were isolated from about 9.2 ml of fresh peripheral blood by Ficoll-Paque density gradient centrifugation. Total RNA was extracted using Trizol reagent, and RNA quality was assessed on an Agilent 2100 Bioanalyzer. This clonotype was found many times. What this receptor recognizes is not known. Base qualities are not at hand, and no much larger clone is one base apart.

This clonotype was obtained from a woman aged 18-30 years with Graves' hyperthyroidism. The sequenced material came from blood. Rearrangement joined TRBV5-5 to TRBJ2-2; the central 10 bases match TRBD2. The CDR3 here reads CASSLQAGGGTGELFF. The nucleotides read TGTGCCAGCAGCTTGCAAGCGGGAGGGGGCACCGGGGAGCTGTTTTTT.